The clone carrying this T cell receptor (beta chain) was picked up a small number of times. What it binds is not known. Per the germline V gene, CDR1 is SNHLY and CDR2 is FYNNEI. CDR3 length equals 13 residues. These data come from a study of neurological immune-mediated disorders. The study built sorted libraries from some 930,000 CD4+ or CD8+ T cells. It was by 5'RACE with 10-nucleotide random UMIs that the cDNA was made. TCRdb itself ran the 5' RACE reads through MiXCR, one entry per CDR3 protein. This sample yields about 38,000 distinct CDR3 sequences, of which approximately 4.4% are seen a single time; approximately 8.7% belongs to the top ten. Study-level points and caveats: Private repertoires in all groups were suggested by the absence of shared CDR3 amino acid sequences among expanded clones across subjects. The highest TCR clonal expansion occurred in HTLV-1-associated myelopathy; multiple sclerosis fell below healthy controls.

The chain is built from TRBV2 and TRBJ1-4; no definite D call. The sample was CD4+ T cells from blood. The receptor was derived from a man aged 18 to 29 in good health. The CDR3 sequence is CARSSREQGKLFF. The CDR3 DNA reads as TGTGCAAGAAGTTCCCGTGAGCAAGGAAAACTGTTTTTT.